This T cell receptor (beta chain) originates from a study of lymphopenia after photon versus proton radiotherapy. A note on this clone: Its cognate antigen is unknown.

The data were produced by immunoSEQ multiplex PCR, yet TCRdb's version contains in-frame clones alone and is incomplete. The profile shows 39,000 or so clones, about 93% of them singletons. Overall study findings and caveats: Authors raise, but do not show, better survival with proton therapy. Post-nadir diversity loss with photons came from oligoclonal expansion, particularly CD8+ Temra cells.

This receptor was taken from a man aged 60 to 75 with cholangiocarcinoma. This material consisted of peripheral blood, taken from a patient treated with photon-based radiotherapy.

The CDR3 spells CASTSGVSYEQYF. The CDR3 DNA is TGTGCCAGCACTAGCGGGGTCTCCTACGAGCAGTACTTC. The genes are TRBV7-2 and TRBJ2-7; 9 bases agree with TRBD2. The CDR3 is made up of 13 amino acids. After removal of 7 bases from V and 0 bases from J, the junction contained 1 base not matched to a gene. The germline V gene has CDR1 SGHTA and CDR2 FQGNSA. Looking up the rest from reference TRBV7-2 and TRBJ2-7 gives the full variable domain: GAGVSQSPSNKVTEKGKDVELRCDPISGHTALYWYRQSLGQGLEFLIYFQGNSAPDKSGLPSDRFSAERTGGSVSTLTIQRTQQEDSAVYLCASTSGVSYEQYFGPGTRLTVT.